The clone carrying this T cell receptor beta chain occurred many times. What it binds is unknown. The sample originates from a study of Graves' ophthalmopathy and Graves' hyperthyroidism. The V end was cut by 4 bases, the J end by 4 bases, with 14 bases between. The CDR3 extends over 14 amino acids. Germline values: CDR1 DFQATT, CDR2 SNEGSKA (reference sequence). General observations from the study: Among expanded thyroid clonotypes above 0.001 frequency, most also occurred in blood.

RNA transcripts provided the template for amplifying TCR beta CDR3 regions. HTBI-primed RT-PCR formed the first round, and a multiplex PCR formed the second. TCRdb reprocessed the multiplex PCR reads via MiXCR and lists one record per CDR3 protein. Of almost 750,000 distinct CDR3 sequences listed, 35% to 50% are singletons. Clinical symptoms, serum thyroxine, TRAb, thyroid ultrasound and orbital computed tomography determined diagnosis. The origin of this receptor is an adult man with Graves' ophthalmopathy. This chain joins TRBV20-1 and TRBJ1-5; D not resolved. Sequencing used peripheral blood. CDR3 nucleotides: TGCAGTGCTACAAGCAAGGTGGTAAATCAGCCCCAGCATTTT. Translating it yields CSATSKVVNQPQHF.